Listed here are 9 T cell receptor beta chains from one sample, sequenced in a study of patients and donors after allogeneic stem cell transplantation. From the RT-PCR reads, TCRdb called clonotypes with MiXCR, one entry per CDR3 protein. Of about 960,000 distinct CDR3 sequences in the sample, about 20% are singletons; the top ten hold around 6%. The sequenced sample consisted of blood, either unsorted or a sorted T cell fraction (not recorded which). The receptors were sampled from a human donor who was either an allogeneic HSCT recipient or a stem cell or donor lymphocyte infusion donor (not recorded which). It is not recorded whose cells these are; they may come from a transplant donor.

V and J are TRBV25-1 and TRBJ2-1; unclear D gene. Trimming left V 3 bases short and J 6 bases short, with 18 bases between. This CDR3 has 16 amino acids. Germline CDR1 and CDR2: MGHDK and SYGVNS. CDR3 bases: TGTGCCAGCAGTGACCAAAGCCAATCCGAATCCAATGAGCAGTTCTTC. Its translation is CASSDQSQSESNEQFF.

This clonotype was seen many times. The chain carries TRBV29-1 and TRBJ2-3, with 10 bases lining up with TRBD1. Germline CDR1 and CDR2: SQVTM and ANQGSEA. V lost 5 bases to trimming and J lost 2 bases; unmatched junction nucleotides: 7. The CDR3 length is 15 residues. The CDR3 DNA follows: TGCAGCGTTAAATCGACAGGGGGCTTCACAGATACGCAGTATTTT. Translated: CSVKSTGGFTDTQYF.

The genes are TRBV12-3 or TRBV12-4 and TRBJ2-1; 13 bases match TRBD2. The CDR3 loop spans 16 amino acids. J lost 9 bases, V lost 3 bases, and 8 bases had no gene match. The DNA of the CDR3 is TGTGCCAGCAGTTTCCCCCCGACTAGCGGGAGGAGTGAGCAGTTCTTC. Residues: CASSFPPTSGRSEQFF.

The rearrangement uses TRBV12-3 or TRBV12-4 and TRBJ2-7, with D perhaps matching TRBD1 (6 bases). The V end was cut by 7 bases, the J end by 3 bases, with 16 bases between. This CDR3 has 14 residues. CDR3 DNA: TGTGCCAGCAACTACCAGGGGAGCCGCTACGAGCAGTACTTC. Translating gives CASNYQGSRYEQYF.

This clonotype showed up just a few times. The chain has TRBV15 and TRBJ2-3; D is perhaps TRBD2 (5 bases). V lost 5 bases to trimming and J lost 4 bases, with 16 bases between them. Per the germline V gene, CDR1 is LNHNV and CDR2 is YYDKDF (reference sequence). The CDR3 has 15 residues. This CDR3 reads CATSGGFNPPDTQYF. CDR3 DNA: TGTGCCACCAGCGGAGGCTTTAACCCCCCAGATACGCAGTATTTT.

The chain combines TRBV5-1 with TRBJ2-3; D is perhaps TRBD2 (5 bases). The CDR3 covers 15 residues. Germline V gene data show CDR1 as SGHRS and CDR2 as YFSETQ. V gave up 3 bases and J gave up 0 bases, with 11 bases separating them. The CDR3 region is CASSSLRESTDTQYF. The CDR3 nucleotides are TGCGCCAGCAGCTCCCTAAGGGAGAGCACAGATACGCAGTATTTT.

The count of this clonotype is one. This chain links TRBV6-5 with TRBJ2-4, with D uncertain. The V end was cut by 0 bases, the J end by 2 bases, with 11 bases between. Germline assignment: CDR1 MNHEY and CDR2 SVGAGI. The CDR3 has 16 residues. The CDR3 DNA sequence: TGTGCCAGCAGTTACTCGATTACCGAGACCAAAAACATTCAGTACTTC. Translating gives CASSYSITETKNIQYF.

This clonotype has ten or more counts. V gene TRBV12-3 or TRBV12-4 combines with J gene TRBJ2-7; D ambiguous. This CDR3 spans 13 amino acids. V was cut by 5 bases and J by 5 bases, with 13 bases left in between. The CDR3 bases are TGTGCCAGCAGTGTTTCGCTTAAGAACGAGCAGTACTTC. Amino acid sequence: CASSVSLKNEQYF.

The chain is built from TRBV29-1 and TRBJ2-3; 9 nucleotides line up with TRBD2. The CDR3 is made up of 14 amino acids. Germline V gene lookup returns CDR1 SQVTM and CDR2 ANQGSEA. J gave up 5 bases and V 4 bases, and 7 bases lay outside the gene matches. CDR3 region: CSVVGGGAKDTQYF. CDR3 in DNA: TGCAGCGTTGTGGGCGGGGGGGCGAAAGATACGCAGTATTTT.